Following are 32 T cell receptor beta chains from one sample sequenced in a study of cytomegalovirus exposure and HLA in healthy donors. 60 Vbeta and 13 Jbeta primers were used in PCR. Here immunoSEQ multiplex PCR was the method, and the copy in TCRdb shows in-frame clones only, minus some. The sample holds under 250,000 clones; around 83% are singletons and the top ten take more than 8.5%. The specimen was PBMCs. The source is a woman aged 50 to 60 in good health and CMV-seropositive.

The chain is built from TRBV13 and TRBJ1-4; TRBD1 aligns across 9 bases. Germline CDR1 PRHDT, CDR2 FYEKMQ (reference sequence). CDR3 size: 21 residues. J lost 10 bases, V lost 7 bases, and 31 bases had no gene match. CDR3 sequence reads: CASTRLLWTGEVGPRSGKLFF. For the CDR3, the DNA is TGTGCCAGCACCCGATTACTCTGGACAGGGGAGGTCGGGCCCCGTTCGGGAAAACTGTTTTTT. Drawing the rest from reference TRBV13 and TRBJ1-4, the complete variable domain is AAGVIQSPRHLIKEKRETATLKCYPIPRHDTVYWYQQGPGQDPQFLISFYEKMQSDKGSIPDRFSAQQFSDYHSELNMSSLELGDSALYFCASTRLLWTGEVGPRSGKLFFGSGTQLSVL.

This chain uses TRBV4-1 with TRBJ1-6, with a possible D match to TRBD1 (6 bases). Per the germline V gene, CDR1 is MGHRA and CDR2 is YSYEKL. Trimming stripped 1 base from V and 6 bases from J, with 10 bases between. CDR3 length: 15 residues. CDR3 coding DNA: TGCGCCAGCAGCCAAGCAGGGGCAGGTAATTCACCCCTCCACTTT. Its translation is CASSQAGAGNSPLHF.

V is TRBV5-8 and J is TRBJ2-7; D not certain. This CDR3 comprises 17 residues. The V end was cut by 1 base, the J end by 1 base, with 18 bases between. Germline CDR1 is SGHTS and CDR2 is YDEGEE. CDR3 DNA sequence: TGTGCCAGCAGCTTGTCGTCCAATGCTCTCGGGTCCTACGAGCAGTACTTC. Translation gives CASSLSSNALGSYEQYF.

The V and J genes are TRBV6-6 and TRBJ2-7, with D possibly matching TRBD2 (5 bases). The V and J ends lost 7 bases and 2 bases respectively, with 9 bases between them. The length of the CDR3 is 12 residues. The germline gives CDR1 MNHNY, CDR2 SVGAGI (reference sequence). In DNA, the CDR3 is TGTGCCAGCACGAGGGCCCCCTACGAGCAGTACTTC. This gives the protein CASTRAPYEQYF.

The chain carries TRBV28 and TRBJ1-1; possible D gene TRBD1, 6 bases. Trimming stripped 2 bases from V and 3 bases from J, with 10 bases between. This CDR3 is 14 amino acids long. Per germline, CDR1 MDHEN and CDR2 SYDVKM. The CDR3 nucleotides are TGTGCCAGCAGTTTAGGGGGCTTCGACACTGAAGCTTTCTTT. Amino acids: CASSLGGFDTEAFF. The full variable domain, with the rest looked up from reference TRBV28 and TRBJ1-1, is DVKVTQSSRYLVKRTGEKVFLECVQDMDHENMFWYRQDPGLGLRLIYFSYDVKMKEKGDIPEGYSVSREKKERFSLILESASTNQTSMYLCASSLGGFDTEAFFGQGTRLTVV.

In its sample, this clone was seen a few times. The chain uses TRBV4-1 and TRBJ1-5; weak D call: TRBD1 (5 bases). From germline, CDR1 is MGHRA and CDR2 YSYEKL. The CDR3 consists of 18 residues. V was trimmed by 1 base and J by 0 bases, leaving 16 bases between them. CDR3 sequence: CASSQGLAGIYSNQPQHF. The CDR3 DNA is TGCGCCAGCAGCCAAGGGTTGGCAGGGATCTATAGCAATCAGCCCCAGCATTTT.

With regard to this clone: The same CDR3 is also encoded by other DNA sequences in this sample. This sequence joins TRBV5-1 and TRBJ2-7, with D possibly matching TRBD2 (5 bases). Deletions cut 0 bases from V and 1 base from J, with 5 bases between. Germline CDR1 and CDR2: SGHRS and YFSETQ. The CDR3 is 13 residues long. CDR3 nucleotide sequence: TGCGCCAGCAGCTTGGCGGGGTCCTACGAGCAGTACTTC. This gives the protein CASSLAGSYEQYF.

This rearrangement joins TRBV6-5 to TRBJ1-1; unclear D gene. Germline lookup yields CDR1 MNHEY and CDR2 SVGAGI. V lost 0 bases, J lost 5 bases, and 13 bases lay in between. This CDR3 region has 15 residues. CDR3 protein: CASSYSRPGRTEAFF. CDR3 sequence (DNA): TGTGCCAGCAGTTACTCCCGTCCGGGAAGAACTGAAGCTTTCTTT.

CDR3 nucleotide sequence: TGCGCCAGCAGCACCGTCCCGGGACAGGGATTAGAACTGTTTTTT. It is translated as CASSTVPGQGLELFF. The chain joins TRBV5-1 to TRBJ1-4; 9 nucleotides align to TRBD1. The germline gives CDR1 SGHRS, CDR2 YFSETQ. This CDR3 comprises 15 residues. Losses at the gene ends were 4 bases for V and 12 bases for J; bases not matched to a gene: 13.

This clone was counted a single time. This chain links TRBV9 with TRBJ1-6, with a weak D call TRBD1 (5 bases). Per the germline V gene, CDR1 is SGDLS and CDR2 is YYNGEE. V lost 0 bases, J lost 7 bases, and 8 bases lay in between. The CDR3 sequence is 14 residues long. CDR3 bases: TGTGCCAGCAGCGTAGAGACAGACAATTCACCCCTCCACTTT. Its translation is CASSVETDNSPLHF.

The chain is built from TRBV7-9 and TRBJ2-5, with 12 bases aligning to TRBD2. The CDR3 is 14 amino acids. From germline, CDR1 is SEHNR and CDR2 FQNEAQ (reference sequence). V lost 3 bases and J lost 6; bases outside the gene matches: 2. The CDR3 DNA reads as TGTGCCAGCAGCTTGGGGACTAGCGGGCAGACCCAGTACTTC. Translation gives CASSLGTSGQTQYF.

The chain recombines TRBV7-8 with TRBJ2-7; weak D call: TRBD2 (6 bases). The CDR3 is made up of 15 amino acids. Per the germline V gene, CDR1 is SGHVS and CDR2 is FQNEAQ. V lost 1 base to trimming and J lost 3 bases, with 13 bases between them. The chain's CDR3 is CASSLEVGGGYEQYF. For the CDR3, the DNA is TGTGCCAGCAGCTTAGAGGTGGGGGGAGGCTACGAGCAGTACTTC.

V and J are TRBV4-1 and TRBJ2-1; 8 bases map to TRBD1. The CDR3 consists of 15 residues. Germline assignment: CDR1 MGHRA and CDR2 YSYEKL. The V segment lost 0 bases and the J segment 4 bases; nucleotides outside the gene matches: 2. This chain's CDR3 is CASSQEGQGYNEQFF. The DNA of the CDR3 is TGCGCCAGCAGCCAAGAAGGACAGGGATACAATGAGCAGTTCTTC.

V and J are TRBV7-2 and TRBJ2-5, with a possible D match to TRBD1 (6 bases). CDR1 is SGHTA, CDR2 FQGNSA, per germline. The CDR3 is 14 residues long. Between the trimmed V and J ends, which lost 4 bases and 5 bases, there was a span of 14 bases. The CDR3 reads CASSWGLKGETQYF. CDR3 in DNA: TGTGCCAGCAGCTGGGGGCTAAAAGGGGAGACCCAGTACTTC.

This rearrangement joins TRBV29-1 to TRBJ1-1; 8 bases are shared with TRBD1. The CDR3 sequence is 12 residues long. V dropped 7 bases and J dropped 11; count of bases not matched to a gene: 12. Germline assignment: CDR1 SQVTM and CDR2 ANQGSEA. The CDR3 nucleotides are TGCAGCGCGGCCCCAGGGGGCTCTGGGGCTTTCTTT. Amino acid sequence: CSAAPGGSGAFF.

This clone was seen a few times. V gene TRBV4-2 combines with J gene TRBJ2-7; 11 bases agree with TRBD2. CDR1 is LGHNA and CDR2 is YNFKEQ in the germline V gene. V gave up 4 bases and J gave up 2 bases; unmatched junction bases: 13. The CDR3 length is 18 residues. The CDR3 loop reads CASSPGTSGRTSPYEQYF. CDR3 DNA sequence: TGTGCCAGCAGCCCGGGGACTAGCGGCAGGACGTCCCCCTACGAGCAGTACTTC.

The genes are TRBV5-1 and TRBJ2-7, with 7 nucleotides matching TRBD1. CDR1 SGHRS and CDR2 YFSETQ come from the germline V gene. The CDR3 length is 15 residues. V lost 6 bases and J lost 1; bases outside the gene matches: 10. The CDR3: CASTRDLGQSYEQYF. The CDR3 DNA reads as TGCGCCAGCACCCGGGACCTGGGACAGTCCTACGAGCAGTACTTC. Full variable domain (rest looked up from reference TRBV5-1 and TRBJ2-7): KAGVTQTPRYLIKTRGQQVTLSCSPISGHRSVSWYQQTPGQGLQFLFEYFSETQRNKGNFPGRFSGRQFSNSRSEMNVSTLELGDSALYLCASTRDLGQSYEQYFGPGTRLTVT.

This clone was detected only a few times. The chain has TRBV5-1 and TRBJ1-2; 12 bases match TRBD1. V dropped 3 bases and J dropped 7; count of bases not matched to a gene: 13. Germline values: CDR1 SGHRS, CDR2 YFSETQ. This CDR3 spans 17 amino acids. The CDR3 bases are TGCGCCAGCAGCTCCAGCCGGGACAGGGGGCGAGGTGGTGGCTACACCTTC. Translating it yields CASSSSRDRGRGGGYTF.

The genes are TRBV14 and TRBJ2-7; D possibly corresponds to TRBD2 (5 bases). Germline V gene lookup returns CDR1 SGHDN and CDR2 FVKESK. The CDR3 length is 14 residues. Between the trimmed V and J ends, which lost 0 bases and 6 bases, there was a span of 12 bases. The CDR3 loop is CASSQDPAVPEQYF. CDR3 sequence (DNA): TGTGCCAGCAGCCAAGATCCAGCGGTCCCCGAGCAGTACTTC.

To note about this clone: Relative to the germline gene, one junction end is altered; a read error may explain this. This sequence joins TRBV6-6 and TRBJ2-7; 10 nucleotides match TRBD1. Germline CDR1 MNHNY, CDR2 SVGAGI (reference sequence). The CDR3 contains 15 residues. The CDR3 DNA reads as TGTGCCAGCAGTAACTCCGGGACAGGGGCCGGGGAGCAGTACTTC. It is translated as CASSNSGTGAGEQYF.

V and J are TRBV5-1 and TRBJ1-5; 10 bases fit TRBD1. Trimming took 4 bases from V and 0 from J; bases not matched to a gene: 7. Per germline, CDR1 SGHRS and CDR2 YFSETQ. The length of the CDR3 is 17 residues. In DNA form, the CDR3 reads TGCGCCAGCAGCGCCGGGACAGGGGACTATAGCAATCAGCCCCAGCATTTT. Its translation: CASSAGTGDYSNQPQHF.

As DNA, the CDR3 is TGTGCCAGCTCACCTGGGGCGGTTGAGTACACAGATACGCAGTATTTT. It encodes CASSPGAVEYTDTQYF. The chain recombines TRBV18 with TRBJ2-3; TRBD1 might be the D (5 bases). CDR3 length equals 16 residues. Trimming took off 3 bases at V and 2 bases at J, with 15 bases between the two ends. Germline lookup yields CDR1 KGHSH and CDR2 LQKENI.

The chain uses TRBV19 and TRBJ2-1; a weak D match, TRBD2 (6 bases). CDR1 LNHDA and CDR2 SQIVND come from the germline V gene (reference sequence). The CDR3 consists of 15 residues. Trimming took off 8 bases at V and 7 bases at J, with 21 bases between the two ends. This chain's CDR3 is CASSPEGYGANEQFF. The CDR3 DNA sequence: TGTGCCAGTTCCCCGGAGGGCTATGGGGCTAATGAGCAGTTCTTC.

This sequence joins TRBV9 and TRBJ2-7; TRBD1 aligns across 9 bases. Germline lookup yields CDR1 SGDLS and CDR2 YYNGEE. The CDR3 has 16 residues. V lost 4 bases to trimming and J lost 2 bases; unmatched junction nucleotides: 10. The DNA of the CDR3 is TGTGCCAGCAGCAAACAGGGGGCTCTCGAACCCTACGAGCAGTACTTC. This sequence encodes CASSKQGALEPYEQYF.

About this clone: The CDR3 does not end in the conserved phenylalanine or tryptophan, so this is likely a read error. The chain carries TRBV5-1 and TRBJ2-3; TRBD2 agrees at 7 bases. The trim removed 4 bases at V and 2 bases at J, leaving 10 bases unmatched. From germline, CDR1 is SGHRS and CDR2 YFSETQ. The CDR3 spans 16 residues. The CDR3 region has the DNA TGCGCCAGCAGCACGGTCTCCGGGACTAACACAGATACGCAGTATCTT. Protein sequence: CASSTVSGTNTDTQYL.

The table lists this clone with a count of one. CDR3 sequence reads: CASSQENTGELFF. The CDR3 coding sequence is TGTGCCAGCTCCCAGGAGAACACCGGGGAGCTGTTTTTT. This chain links TRBV18 with TRBJ2-2; D call uncertain. Germline V CDR1 and CDR2: KGHSH, LQKENI. V lost 6 bases and J 1 base, leaving 6 bases between the germline ends. CDR3 length: 13 amino acids.

The rearrangement links TRBV6-5 to TRBJ1-2; D not certain. The CDR3 runs 12 residues. The germline gives CDR1 MNHEY, CDR2 SVGAGI. The germline V and J ends were trimmed by 5 bases and 7 bases, with 11 bases remaining between them. The chain's CDR3 is CASSQKHLGYTF. The DNA of the CDR3 is TGTGCCAGCAGTCAAAAACACCTTGGCTACACCTTC.

This sequence joins TRBV5-6 and TRBJ2-7; 8 bases align to TRBD1. V shed 7 bases, J shed 2 bases, and the junction held 8 bases outside the gene matches. CDR3 size: 14 residues. The germline V gene has CDR1 SGHDT and CDR2 YYEEEE. The CDR3 reads CASERQGLAYEQYF. The CDR3 region has the DNA TGTGCCAGCGAACGACAGGGGTTAGCCTACGAGCAGTACTTC.

This chain links TRBV19 with TRBJ2-3; perhaps TRBD1 as D (6 bases). CDR1 is LNHDA and CDR2 is SQIVND in the germline V gene (reference sequence). The CDR3 has 16 residues. V was shortened by 5 bases and J by 0 bases, with 15 bases between the two germline ends. CDR3 nucleotides: TGTGCCAGTAGTCCTAGACAGGCTATTAGCACAGATACGCAGTATTTT. Amino acids: CASSPRQAISTDTQYF.

V usage is TRBV6-1 and J usage is TRBJ2-2; TRBD1 agrees at 11 bases. This CDR3 is built from 14 residues. CDR1 is MNHNS and CDR2 is SASEGT in the germline V gene. V was pared by 6 bases and J by 7 bases, with 4 bases of the junction left unmatched. CDR3 nucleotides: TGTGCCAGCAGGGGGACAGGGGGGCGCGGGGAGCTGTTTTTT. Translated, it gives CASRGTGGRGELFF.

J is TRBJ2-4 and V is TRBV5-8, with TRBD2 identical over 8 bases. CDR3 size: 16 residues. Losses at the gene ends were 3 bases for V and 0 bases for J; bases not matched to a gene: 5. The V gene's germline CDR1 is SGHTS and CDR2 YDEGEE. The CDR3 region is CASSSRSGGAKNIQYF. CDR3 DNA: TGTGCCAGCAGCTCCAGAAGCGGGGGAGCCAAAAACATTCAGTACTTC.

This clone showed up just once. The chain links TRBV7-2 to TRBJ2-7, with D tentatively TRBD1 (7 bases). Per the germline V gene, CDR1 is SGHTA and CDR2 is FQGNSA. This CDR3 is built from 15 residues. V was shortened by 6 bases and J by 3 bases, with 18 bases between the two germline ends. This CDR3 is CASSMGGQLIYEQYF. In nucleotides, the CDR3 is TGTGCCAGCAGTATGGGGGGACAGTTGATCTACGAGCAGTACTTC.